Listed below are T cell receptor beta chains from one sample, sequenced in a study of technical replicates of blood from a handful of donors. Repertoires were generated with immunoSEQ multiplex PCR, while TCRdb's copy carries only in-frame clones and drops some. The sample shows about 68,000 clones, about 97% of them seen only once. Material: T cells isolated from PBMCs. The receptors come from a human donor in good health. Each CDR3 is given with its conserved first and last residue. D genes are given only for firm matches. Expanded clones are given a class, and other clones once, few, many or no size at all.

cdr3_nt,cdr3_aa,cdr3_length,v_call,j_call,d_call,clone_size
TGCGCCAGCAGCCTAGCCACCGGGGAGCTGTTTTTT,CASSLATGELFF,12,TRBV4-1,TRBJ2-2,-,-
TGCGCCAGCAGCCAACGTATTATACAAAACGCGGGCATTGAAAAACTGTTTTTT,CASSQRIIQNAGIEKLFF,18,TRBV4-3,TRBJ1-4,-,-
TGCGCCAGCAGCTGGGGGGTGGGGACAGGGACCTACGAGCAGTACTTC,CASSWGVGTGTYEQYF,16,TRBV5-1,TRBJ2-7,TRBD1,-
TGCAGCGGTCTTTCTGAGAGCTCCTACAATGAGCAGTTCTTC,CSGLSESSYNEQFF,14,TRBV29-1,TRBJ2-1,-,-
TGTGCCAGCAGCCGCAGGGGTCCGGATCAGCCCCAGCATTTT,CASSRRGPDQPQHF,14,TRBV6-5,TRBJ1-5,-,-
TGTGCCAGCGGAACTCGGACAGGCTCCTATACGCAGTATTTT,CASGTRTGSYTQYF,14,TRBV6-1,TRBJ2-3,TRBD1,once
TGTGCCAGCAGTTTCCCAGGGAAACCCTACGAGCAGTACTTC,CASSFPGKPYEQYF,14,TRBV27,TRBJ2-7,-,-
TGCGCCAGCAGCCTATTCACGACAGGAGCTAACTATGGCTACACCTTC,CASSLFTTGANYGYTF,16,TRBV4-3,TRBJ1-2,-,-
TGTGCCAGCAGCTTTGGTAGTAGCACAGATACGCAGTATTTT,CASSFGSSTDTQYF,14,TRBV11-2,TRBJ2-3,-,-
TGTGCCATCAGTGAGACCCGGTCCCCTAGGAACACCATATATTTT,CAISETRSPRNTIYF,15,TRBV10-3,TRBJ1-3,-,-
TGTGTCAGAAAGGGACAGGCGCCCGGGTATGAACTGTTTTTT,CVRKGQAPGYELFF,14,TRBV7-5,TRBJ1-4,-,once
TGTGCCAGCAGCATAACCGGGGAGCTGTTTTTT,CASSITGELFF,11,TRBV11-2,TRBJ2-2,-,-
TGTGCCAGCAGCTTACCCTTTCCGGGCTACGAGCAGTACTTC,CASSLPFPGYEQYF,14,TRBV11-2,TRBJ2-7,-,-
TGTGCCAGTAGTGGAAGGGGGAGAGAGACCCAGTACTTC,CASSGRGRETQYF,13,TRBV19,TRBJ2-5,-,-
TGTGCCAGCAGTACCGGACAGGGATTGTTCTTC,CASSTGQGLFF,11,TRBV6-5,TRBJ2-1,TRBD1,once
TGCAGTGCTGCTAACAATGAGCAGTTCTTC,CSAANNEQFF,10,TRBV20-1,TRBJ2-1,-,-
TGTGCCAGCAGCTCGACAGGGACCACTGAAGCTTTCTTT,CASSSTGTTEAFF,13,TRBV7-3,TRBJ1-1,TRBD1,-
TGTGCCAGCAGTTGGACTAGCGAGGTACCAAAGCAGTACTTC,CASSWTSEVPKQYF,14,TRBV6-6,TRBJ2-7,TRBD2,-
TGCGCCAGCAGTGAGAGGGGTAATCAGCCCCAGCATTTT,CASSERGNQPQHF,13,TRBV10-1,TRBJ1-5,-,-
TGTGCCAGTAGTCCCCGGGGAGGGGGGCGAGGAGGAAACACCATATATTTT,CASSPRGGGRGGNTIYF,17,TRBV19,TRBJ1-3,-,-
TGTGCCAGCAATCGACAGGGCACGAACACTGAAGCTTTCTTT,CASNRQGTNTEAFF,14,TRBV2,TRBJ1-1,TRBD1,-
TGTGCCAGCAGCAGACAGACCCTTTACTCTGGGGCCAACGTCCTGACTTTC,CASSRQTLYSGANVLTF,17,TRBV2,TRBJ2-6,-,-
TGCGCCAGCAGCCAAGATTGGACAGGGAGGTACGAGCAGTACTTC,CASSQDWTGRYEQYF,15,TRBV4-3,TRBJ2-7,TRBD1,once
TGTGCCAGTAGCCGGACAGGCACTGAAGCTTTCTTT,CASSRTGTEAFF,12,TRBV19,TRBJ1-1,TRBD1,-
TGTGCCAGCAGTGAAGGCACGAGAAACACCATATATTTT,CASSEGTRNTIYF,13,TRBV25-1,TRBJ1-3,-,-
TGTGCCAGCAGTTTTGACGACGGGGACGAGCAGTACTTC,CASSFDDGDEQYF,13,TRBV27,TRBJ2-7,-,-
TGTGCCAGCTCGTCATTGGACAGTCAAGAGACCCAGTACTTC,CASSSLDSQETQYF,14,TRBV18,TRBJ2-5,-,-
TGCAGCGGCCGTCTTGGGGGGGCTGAAGCTTTCTTT,CSGRLGGAEAFF,12,TRBV29-1,TRBJ1-1,-,-
TGTGCCAGCAGCTTGGTTGGGCAGCCGAACACTGAAGCTTTCTTT,CASSLVGQPNTEAFF,15,TRBV5-6,TRBJ1-1,-,-
TGTGCCAGCAGTGAAGCGGGGGCGTGGGCTAATGAAAAACTGTTTTTT,CASSEAGAWANEKLFF,16,TRBV2,TRBJ1-4,-,-
TGCAGCGTTGCTCGGTCTACTATCTACAATGAGCAGTTCTTC,CSVARSTIYNEQFF,14,TRBV29-1,TRBJ2-1,-,-
TGTGCCAGCAGTGTGGACAGGGAGTTTACTAGCACAGATACGCAGTATTTT,CASSVDREFTSTDTQYF,17,TRBV27,TRBJ2-3,TRBD1,-
TGTGCTAGTGGTCCTCCCGAGGAGACCCAGTACTTC,CASGPPEETQYF,12,TRBV12-5,TRBJ2-5,-,-
TGTGCCAGCAGCCAAGGAGGGCAGGCCGGGGGTTATGGCTACACCTTC,CASSQGGQAGGYGYTF,16,TRBV4-2,TRBJ1-2,-,-
TGTGCCAGCAGTTTAGGCGGGAGCGTCTACAATGAGCAGTTCTTC,CASSLGGSVYNEQFF,15,TRBV27,TRBJ2-1,TRBD2,-
TGTGCCAGCAGCTTAGGCGTGGCGGGTGGCACAGATACGCAGTATTTT,CASSLGVAGGTDTQYF,16,TRBV5-6,TRBJ2-3,-,-
TGTGCCAGCAGCCAGACAGCTAGCTCTGGAAACACCATATATTTT,CASSQTASSGNTIYF,15,TRBV4-2,TRBJ1-3,-,-